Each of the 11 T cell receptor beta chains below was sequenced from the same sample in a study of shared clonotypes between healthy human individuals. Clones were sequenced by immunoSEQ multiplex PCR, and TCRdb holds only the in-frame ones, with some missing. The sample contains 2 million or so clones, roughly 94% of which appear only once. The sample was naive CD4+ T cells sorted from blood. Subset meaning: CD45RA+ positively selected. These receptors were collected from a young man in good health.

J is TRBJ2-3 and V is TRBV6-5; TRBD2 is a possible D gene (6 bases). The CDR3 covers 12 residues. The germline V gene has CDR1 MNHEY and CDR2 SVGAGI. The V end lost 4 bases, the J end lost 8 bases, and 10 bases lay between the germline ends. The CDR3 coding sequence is TGTGCCAGCAGTTCCAACGGGGGTACGCAGTATTTT. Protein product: CASSSNGGTQYF.

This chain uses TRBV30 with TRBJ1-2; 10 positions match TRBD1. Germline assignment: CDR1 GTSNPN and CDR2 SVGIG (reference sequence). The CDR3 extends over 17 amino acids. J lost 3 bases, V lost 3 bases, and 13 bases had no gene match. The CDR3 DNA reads TGTGCCTGGAGCACACTCTCTCCGGGACAGGGGTACTATGGCTACACCTTC. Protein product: CAWSTLSPGQGYYGYTF.

CDR3 protein: CATLPGQGDGYTF. The CDR3 DNA sequence: TGTGCCACCCTGCCGGGACAGGGCGATGGCTACACCTTC. The chain recombines TRBV28 with TRBJ1-2, with 9 nucleotides matching TRBD1. The V gene end was trimmed by 10 bases and the J gene end by 6 bases; junction bases not matched to a gene: 9. This CDR3 has 13 residues. Looked up from germline, CDR1 is MDHEN and CDR2 is SYDVKM.

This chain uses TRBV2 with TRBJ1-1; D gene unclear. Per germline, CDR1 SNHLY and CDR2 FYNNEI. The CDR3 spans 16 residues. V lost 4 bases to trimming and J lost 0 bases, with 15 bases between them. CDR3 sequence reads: CASSGWSQELNTEAFF. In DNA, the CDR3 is TGTGCCAGCAGTGGATGGTCGCAGGAGTTGAACACTGAAGCTTTCTTT.

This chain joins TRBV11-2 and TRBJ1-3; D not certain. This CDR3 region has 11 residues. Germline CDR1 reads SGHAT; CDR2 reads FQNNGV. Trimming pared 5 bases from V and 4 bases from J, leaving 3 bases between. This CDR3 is CASSAGNTIYF. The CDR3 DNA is TGTGCCAGCAGCGCGGGAAACACCATATATTTT.

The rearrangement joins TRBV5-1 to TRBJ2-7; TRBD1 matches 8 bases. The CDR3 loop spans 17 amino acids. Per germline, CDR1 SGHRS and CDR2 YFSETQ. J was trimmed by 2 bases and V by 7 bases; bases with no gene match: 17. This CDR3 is CASSRTGTSIKAYEQYF. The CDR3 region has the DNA TGCGCCAGCTCAAGGACAGGGACTTCAATAAAGGCCTACGAGCAGTACTTC.

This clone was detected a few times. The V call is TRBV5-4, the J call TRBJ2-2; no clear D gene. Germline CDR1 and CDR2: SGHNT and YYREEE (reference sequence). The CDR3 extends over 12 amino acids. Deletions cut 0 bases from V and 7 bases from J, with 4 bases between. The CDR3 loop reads CASSLEGGELFF. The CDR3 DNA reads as TGTGCCAGCAGCTTGGAGGGCGGGGAGCTGTTTTTT.

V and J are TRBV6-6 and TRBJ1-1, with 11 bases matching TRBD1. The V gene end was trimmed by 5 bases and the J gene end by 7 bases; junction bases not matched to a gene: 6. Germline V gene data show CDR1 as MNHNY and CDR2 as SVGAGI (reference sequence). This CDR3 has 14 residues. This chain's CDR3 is CASSPDRGLVEAFF. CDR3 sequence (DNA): TGTGCCAGCAGTCCGGACAGGGGGCTGGTTGAAGCTTTCTTT.

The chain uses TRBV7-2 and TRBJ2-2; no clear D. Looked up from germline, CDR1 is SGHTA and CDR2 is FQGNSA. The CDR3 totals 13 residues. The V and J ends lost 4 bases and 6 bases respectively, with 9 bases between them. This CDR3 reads CASSSAGPGELFF. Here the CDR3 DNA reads TGTGCCAGCAGCTCAGCCGGCCCCGGGGAGCTGTTTTTT.

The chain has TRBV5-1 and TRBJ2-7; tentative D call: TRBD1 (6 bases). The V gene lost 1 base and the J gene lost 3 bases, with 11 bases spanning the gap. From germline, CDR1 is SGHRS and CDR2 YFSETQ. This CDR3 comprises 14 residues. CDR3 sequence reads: CASSLISDSYEQYF. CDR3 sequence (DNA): TGCGCCAGCAGCTTGATCTCGGACAGCTACGAGCAGTACTTC.

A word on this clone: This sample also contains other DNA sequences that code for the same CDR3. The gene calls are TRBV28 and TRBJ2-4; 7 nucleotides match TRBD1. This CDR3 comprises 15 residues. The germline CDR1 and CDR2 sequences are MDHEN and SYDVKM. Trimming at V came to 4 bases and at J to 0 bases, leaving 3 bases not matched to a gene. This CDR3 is CASSSQGVAKNIQYF. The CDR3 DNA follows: TGTGCCAGCAGTTCCCAGGGGGTAGCCAAAAACATTCAGTACTTC. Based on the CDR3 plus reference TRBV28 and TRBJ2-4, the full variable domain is DVKVTQSSRYLVKRTGEKVFLECVQDMDHENMFWYRQDPGLGLRLIYFSYDVKMKEKGDIPEGYSVSREKKERFSLILESASTNQTSMYLCASSSQGVAKNIQYFGAGTRLSVL.